Below, 17 T cell receptor beta chains from the same sample are listed, as sequenced in a study of blood T cell repertoires in COVID-19. The data were produced by immunoSEQ multiplex PCR, yet TCRdb's version contains in-frame clones alone and is incomplete. The data hold fewer than 300,000 clones, with around 88% observed a single time. The sample consisted of peripheral blood. The receptor set was obtained from a man aged 25 to 45 with acute or convalescent COVID-19.

This sequence joins TRBV28 and TRBJ1-1; tentatively, D is TRBD1 (5 bases). Trimming shortened V by 3 bases and J by 11 bases, and 13 bases separated the two germline ends. CDR3 length equals 12 residues. Germline V gene lookup returns CDR1 MDHEN and CDR2 SYDVKM. The CDR3 nucleotides are TGTGCCAGCAGTTTGGATGTCCGGGGGGCTTTCTTT. This translates into CASSLDVRGAFF.

The chain links TRBV4-2 to TRBJ2-7, with 11 bases that match TRBD1. CDR3 length: 14 amino acids. Looked up from germline, CDR1 is LGHNA and CDR2 is YNFKEQ. V was pared by 2 bases and J by 7 bases, with 4 bases of the junction left unmatched. In DNA, the CDR3 is TGTGCCAGCAGCCAACCGGACAGGGGGCATGAGCAGTACTTC. Residues: CASSQPDRGHEQYF.

This sequence joins TRBV9 and TRBJ1-2; 9 bases match TRBD1. This CDR3 spans 14 amino acids. The trim removed 0 bases at V and 8 bases at J, leaving 5 bases unmatched. The germline gives CDR1 SGDLS, CDR2 YYNGEE. CDR3 DNA: TGTGCCAGCAGCGTAGACAGGGGGCTTAACGGCTACACCTTC. This gives the protein CASSVDRGLNGYTF.

The V and J genes are TRBV6-1 and TRBJ1-1; possible D gene TRBD1, 6 bases. V was pared by 2 bases and J by 5 bases, with 21 bases between. This CDR3 contains 17 residues. The germline V gene encodes CDR1 MNHNS and CDR2 SASEGT. CDR3 region: CASSESRGGGASTEAFF. The CDR3 coding sequence is TGTGCCAGCAGTGAATCAAGAGGTGGGGGGGCTAGTACTGAAGCTTTCTTT.

This clone was observed a handful of times. V and J are TRBV7-3 and TRBJ2-7, with TRBD2 matching 7 bases. J gave up 3 bases and V 5 bases, and 7 bases lay outside the gene matches. The V gene's germline CDR1 is SGHTA and CDR2 FQGTGA. The CDR3 has 14 residues. This CDR3 reads CASSPSGGNYEQYF. The CDR3 DNA sequence: TGTGCCAGCAGCCCCTCCGGGGGGAACTACGAGCAGTACTTC.

The rearrangement links TRBV29-1 to TRBJ1-3, with no clear D. V gave up 7 bases and J gave up 8 bases, with 18 bases separating them. The CDR3 contains 13 residues. Germline-derived CDR1 and CDR2 are SQVTM and ANQGSEA. CDR3 coding DNA: TGCAGCGCGGCCCCCCGGGGTTTGGACACCATATATTTT. Amino acid sequence: CSAAPRGLDTIYF. Filled out from reference TRBV29-1 and TRBJ1-3, the complete variable domain reads SAVISQKPSRDICQRGTSLTIQCQVDSQVTMMFWYRQQPGQSLTLIATANQGSEATYESGFVIDKFPISRPNLTFSTLTVSNMSPEDSSIYLCSAAPRGLDTIYFGEGSWLTVV.

The V and J genes are TRBV5-1 and TRBJ1-2, with 7 bases matching TRBD1. Trimming took 3 bases from V and 7 from J; bases not matched to a gene: 6. From germline, CDR1 is SGHRS and CDR2 YFSETQ. The CDR3 length is 13 residues. The chain's CDR3 is CASSSRQGRGYTF. The CDR3 DNA reads TGCGCCAGCAGCTCCCGACAGGGCCGTGGCTACACCTTC.

This clone showed up many times. This sequence joins TRBV5-6 and TRBJ1-2; 7 bases are shared with TRBD1. This CDR3 is built from 13 residues. J was trimmed by 6 bases and V by 4 bases; bases with no gene match: 6. Looked up from germline, CDR1 is SGHDT and CDR2 is YYEEEE. CDR3 amino acids: CASSQDRRDGYTF. Here the CDR3 DNA reads TGTGCCAGCAGCCAGGACAGGAGGGATGGCTACACCTTC.

A word on this clone: Other DNA sequences of this sample code for an identical CDR3. The chain links TRBV7-9 to TRBJ2-7; D gene ambiguous. The CDR3 covers 11 residues. V was pared by 5 bases and J by 0 bases, with 2 bases between. CDR1 is SEHNR, CDR2 FQNEAQ, per germline (reference sequence). The CDR3 nucleotides read TGTGCCAGCAGCCTCTCCTACGAGCAGTACTTC. Protein sequence: CASSLSYEQYF. Supplemented by reference TRBV7-9 and TRBJ2-7, the full variable domain reads DTGVSQNPRHKITKRGQNVTFRCDPISEHNRLYWYRQTLGQGPEFLTYFQNEAQLEKSRLLSDRFSAERPKGSFSTLEIQRTEQGDSAMYLCASSLSYEQYFGPGTRLTVT.

The J gene is TRBJ2-1, the V gene TRBV28; no clear D gene. CDR3 length: 13 residues. Per germline, CDR1 MDHEN and CDR2 SYDVKM. V dropped 1 base and J dropped 6 bases, with 7 bases sitting between them. Written as DNA, the CDR3 is TGTGCCAGCAGTTTATCCAATTTCAATGAGCAGTTCTTC. Translated: CASSLSNFNEQFF.

The V gene is TRBV18, the J gene TRBJ1-4; TRBD1 is a possible D gene (6 bases). The CDR3 length is 15 residues. Germline loops: CDR1 KGHSH, CDR2 LQKENI. V was shortened by 2 bases and J by 7 bases, with 14 bases between the two germline ends. CDR3 sequence: CASSPYEQGGEKLFF. The CDR3 coding sequence is TGTGCCAGCTCACCATATGAACAGGGTGGTGAAAAACTGTTTTTT.

The chain is built from TRBV19 and TRBJ2-3; the D gene is possibly TRBD2 (5 bases). The germline V gene has CDR1 LNHDA and CDR2 SQIVND (reference sequence). The CDR3 is 13 residues long. Trimming removed 5 bases from V and 4 bases from J, with 10 bases in between. The CDR3 sequence is CASSLGLSDTQYF. The DNA for the CDR3 is TGTGCCAGTAGTTTAGGACTCTCAGATACGCAGTATTTT.

V and J are TRBV28 and TRBJ2-7; 11 nucleotides align to TRBD1. Germline-derived CDR1 and CDR2 are MDHEN and SYDVKM. The CDR3 runs to 15 residues. Losses at the gene ends were 3 bases for V and 2 bases for J; bases not matched to a gene: 3. This CDR3 reads CASSLGGQGAYEQYF. CDR3 nucleotide sequence: TGTGCCAGCAGTTTGGGGGGACAGGGGGCCTACGAGCAGTACTTC.

This sequence joins TRBV7-9 and TRBJ2-7, with 9 bases matching TRBD1. The germline CDR1 and CDR2 sequences are SEHNR and FQNEAQ (reference sequence). The CDR3 extends over 13 amino acids. Unmatched junction bases numbered 2, after V lost 5 bases and J lost 3 bases. CDR3 loop: CASSRQGDYEQYF. The CDR3 coding sequence is TGTGCCAGCAGCCGACAGGGGGACTACGAGCAGTACTTC.

The gene calls are TRBV18 and TRBJ2-7; D gene uncertain. In germline, CDR1 is KGHSH, CDR2 LQKENI. The CDR3 extends over 16 amino acids. V dropped 2 bases and J dropped 0 bases, with 14 bases sitting between them. CDR3 region: CASSPVSRPTSYEQYF. The DNA for the CDR3 is TGTGCCAGCTCACCAGTATCCAGGCCGACCTCCTACGAGCAGTACTTC.

The table lists this clone with a count of one. The chain couples TRBV7-8 to TRBJ2-1; 9 bases match TRBD2. J was trimmed by 7 bases and V by 5 bases; bases with no gene match: 9. Germline V gives CDR1 SGHVS, CDR2 FQNEAQ. This CDR3 comprises 15 residues. The CDR3 sequence: CASSLSGGRLNEQFF. In DNA, the CDR3 is TGTGCCAGCAGCCTTAGCGGGGGCCGTCTAAATGAGCAGTTCTTC. Full variable domain (rest looked up from reference TRBV7-8 and TRBJ2-1): GAGVSQSPRYKVAKRGQDVALRCDPISGHVSLFWYQQALGQGPEFLTYFQNEAQLDKSGLPSDRFFAERPEGSVSTLKIQRTQQEDSAVYLCASSLSGGRLNEQFFGPGTRLTVL.

The chain recombines TRBV7-8 with TRBJ2-7; the match to TRBD2 covers 7 bases. The CDR3 contains 14 residues. The V and J ends lost 4 bases and 4 bases, in that order; junction bases with no gene match: 7. The germline V gene encodes CDR1 SGHVS and CDR2 FQNEAQ. DNA of the CDR3: TGTGCCAGCAGCTACGGACTAGTTATTTACGAGCAGTACTTC. It encodes CASSYGLVIYEQYF.